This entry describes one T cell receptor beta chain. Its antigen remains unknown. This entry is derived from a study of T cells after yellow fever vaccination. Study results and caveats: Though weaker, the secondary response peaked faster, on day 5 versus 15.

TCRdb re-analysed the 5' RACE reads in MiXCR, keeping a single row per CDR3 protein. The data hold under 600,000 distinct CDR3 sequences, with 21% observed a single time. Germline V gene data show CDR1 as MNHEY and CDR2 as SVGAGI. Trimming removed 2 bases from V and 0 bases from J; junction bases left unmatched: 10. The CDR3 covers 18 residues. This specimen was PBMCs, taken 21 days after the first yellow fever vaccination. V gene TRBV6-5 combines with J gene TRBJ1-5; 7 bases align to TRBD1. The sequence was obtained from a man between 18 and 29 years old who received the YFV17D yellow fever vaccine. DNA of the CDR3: TGTGCCAGCAGTTACCGACCCGGGACAGTTTATAGCAATCAGCCCCAGCATTTT. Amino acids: CASSYRPGTVYSNQPQHF.